The entry below describes one T cell receptor (beta chain). Its antigen remains unknown. This sample was taken from a study of blood T cells in healthy people across ages. Whole-study findings and limits: Donor CMV infection status was unknown, possibly confounding age-related changes in expanded clonotypes.

Combining a sample-barcoded 5' primer with a J-beta primer mix, a second PCR ran for roughly 7 to 12 cycles. TCRdb called the 5' RACE reads again in MiXCR, with one record for every CDR3 protein. The data contain nearly 800,000 distinct CDR3 sequences, around 25% of them seen just once; the ten biggest clones take up 3.7%. These data were likewise used in another study, on T cells of mothers and their children.

Sequenced material: blood. The clonotype was recovered from a boy aged 5-17 years in good health.

CDR3 nucleotide sequence: TGTGCCAGCAGCCTCGGGACTAGCGGGGGGATTAGAGATGAGCAGTTCTTC. Translated: CASSLGTSGGIRDEQFF. The V call is TRBV11-2, the J call TRBJ2-1; 15 bases line up with TRBD2. V gave up 5 bases and J gave up 8 bases; unmatched junction bases: 10. Germline lookup yields CDR1 SGHAT and CDR2 FQNNGV. The CDR3 is made up of 17 amino acids.